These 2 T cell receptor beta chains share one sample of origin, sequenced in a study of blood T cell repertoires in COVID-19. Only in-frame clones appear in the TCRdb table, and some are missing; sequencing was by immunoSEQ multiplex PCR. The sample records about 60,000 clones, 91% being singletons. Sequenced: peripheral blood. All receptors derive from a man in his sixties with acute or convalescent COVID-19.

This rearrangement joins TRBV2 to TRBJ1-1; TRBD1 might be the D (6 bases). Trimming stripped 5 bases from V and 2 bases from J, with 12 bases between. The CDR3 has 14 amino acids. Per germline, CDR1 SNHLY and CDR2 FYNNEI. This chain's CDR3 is CASSLARGNTEAFF. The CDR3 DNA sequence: TGTGCCAGCAGTTTGGCCAGGGGAAACACTGAAGCTTTCTTT.

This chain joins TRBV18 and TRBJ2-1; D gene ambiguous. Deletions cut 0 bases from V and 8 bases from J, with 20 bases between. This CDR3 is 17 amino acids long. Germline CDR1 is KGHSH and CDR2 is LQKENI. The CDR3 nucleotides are TGTGCCAGCTCACCACCGGGCGCAGTCCCCCCTTGGGATGAGCAGTTCTTC. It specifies CASSPPGAVPPWDEQFF.